This T cell receptor (beta chain) was observed in a study of cytomegalovirus exposure and HLA in healthy donors. Broader study findings: Most TCR sequences showed up rarely, but some public TCRs showed up in many donors.

The germline gives CDR1 SGHDN, CDR2 FVKESK. Germline trimming cut 3 bases from V and 3 bases from J; bases unmatched to any gene: 7. The CDR3 is made up of 15 amino acids. On this clone: Its specificity is not known.

The study ran its PCR with 60 Vbeta and 13 Jbeta primers. Using immunoSEQ multiplex PCR, the repertoire was profiled, and TCRdb retains in-frame clones only, with some absent. The listing contains roughly 74,000 clones. The source of this sequence is a female donor in good health and CMV-seropositive. Sequenced: PBMCs. V and J are TRBV14 and TRBJ1-1; 7 bases fit TRBD1. The CDR3 loop reads CASSHRTGFYTEAFF. The CDR3 DNA sequence: TGTGCCAGCAGCCACCGGACAGGATTTTACACTGAAGCTTTCTTT.